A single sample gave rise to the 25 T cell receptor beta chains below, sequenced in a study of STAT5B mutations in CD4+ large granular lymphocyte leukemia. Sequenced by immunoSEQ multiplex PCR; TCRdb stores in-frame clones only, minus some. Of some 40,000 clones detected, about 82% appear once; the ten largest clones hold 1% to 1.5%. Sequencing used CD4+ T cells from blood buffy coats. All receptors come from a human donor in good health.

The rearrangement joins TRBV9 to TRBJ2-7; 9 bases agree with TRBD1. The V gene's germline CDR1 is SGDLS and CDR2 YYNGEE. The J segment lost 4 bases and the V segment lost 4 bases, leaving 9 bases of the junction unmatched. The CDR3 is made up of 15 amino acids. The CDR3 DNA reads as TGTGCCAGCAGCCCCGGGACAGGGACATCATACGAGCAGTACTTC. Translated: CASSPGTGTSYEQYF. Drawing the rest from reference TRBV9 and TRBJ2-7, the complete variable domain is DSGVTQTPKHLITATGQRVTLRCSPRSGDLSVYWYQQSLDQGLQFLIQYYNGEERAKGNILERFSAQQFPDLHSELNLSSLELGDSALYFCASSPGTGTSYEQYFGPGTRLTVT.

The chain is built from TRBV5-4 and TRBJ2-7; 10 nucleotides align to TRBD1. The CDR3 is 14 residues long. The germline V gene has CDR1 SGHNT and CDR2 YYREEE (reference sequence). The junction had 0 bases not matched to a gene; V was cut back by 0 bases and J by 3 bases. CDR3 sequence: CASSLGTGGYEQYF. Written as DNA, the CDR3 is TGTGCCAGCAGCTTGGGGACAGGGGGCTACGAGCAGTACTTC.

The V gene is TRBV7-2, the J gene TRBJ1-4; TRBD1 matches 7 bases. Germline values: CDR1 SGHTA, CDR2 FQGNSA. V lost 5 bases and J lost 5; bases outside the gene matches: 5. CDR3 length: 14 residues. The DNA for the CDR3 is TGTGCCAGCAGCAGGGACAGCCTAAATGAAAAACTGTTTTTT. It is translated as CASSRDSLNEKLFF.

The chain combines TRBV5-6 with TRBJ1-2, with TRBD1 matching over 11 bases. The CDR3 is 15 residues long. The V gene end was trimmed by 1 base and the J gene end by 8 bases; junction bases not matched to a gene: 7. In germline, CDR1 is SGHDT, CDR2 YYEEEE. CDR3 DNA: TGTGCCAGCAGCTTGTCGGGACAGGGGGACATAGGCTACACCTTC. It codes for CASSLSGQGDIGYTF.

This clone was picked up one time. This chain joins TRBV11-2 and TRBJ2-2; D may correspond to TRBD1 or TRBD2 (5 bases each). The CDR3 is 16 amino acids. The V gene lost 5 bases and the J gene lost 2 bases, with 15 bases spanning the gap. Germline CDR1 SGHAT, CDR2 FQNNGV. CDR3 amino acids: CASSQLGPGNTGELFF. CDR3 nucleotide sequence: TGTGCCAGCAGCCAACTGGGACCGGGAAACACCGGGGAGCTGTTTTTT.

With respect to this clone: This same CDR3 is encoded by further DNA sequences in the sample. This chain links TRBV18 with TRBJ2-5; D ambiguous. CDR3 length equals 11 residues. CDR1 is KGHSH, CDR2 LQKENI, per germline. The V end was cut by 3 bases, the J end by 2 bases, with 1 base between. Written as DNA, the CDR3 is TGTGCCAGCTCACCGCAAGAGACCCAGTACTTC. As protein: CASSPQETQYF.

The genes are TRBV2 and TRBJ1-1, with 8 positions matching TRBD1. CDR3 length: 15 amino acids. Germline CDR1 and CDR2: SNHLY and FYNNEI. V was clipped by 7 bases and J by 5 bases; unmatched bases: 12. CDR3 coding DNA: TGTGCCAGCAACCAACAGGGGGAGGGAGTTACTGAAGCTTTCTTT. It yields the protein CASNQQGEGVTEAFF.

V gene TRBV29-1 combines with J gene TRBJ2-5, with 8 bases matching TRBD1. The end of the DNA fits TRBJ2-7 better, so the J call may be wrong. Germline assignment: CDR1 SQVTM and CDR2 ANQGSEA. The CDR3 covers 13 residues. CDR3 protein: CSVGRQGSHEQYF. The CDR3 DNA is TGCAGCGTTGGGCGACAGGGGTCCCACGAGCAGTACTTC.

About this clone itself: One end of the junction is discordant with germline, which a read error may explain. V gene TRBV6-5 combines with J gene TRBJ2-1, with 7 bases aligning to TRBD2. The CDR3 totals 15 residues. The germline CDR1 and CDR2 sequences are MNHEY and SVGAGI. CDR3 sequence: CASSNSWGGDPEQFF. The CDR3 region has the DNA TGTGCCAGCAGTAACTCGTGGGGGGGTGACCCTGAGCAGTTCTTC.

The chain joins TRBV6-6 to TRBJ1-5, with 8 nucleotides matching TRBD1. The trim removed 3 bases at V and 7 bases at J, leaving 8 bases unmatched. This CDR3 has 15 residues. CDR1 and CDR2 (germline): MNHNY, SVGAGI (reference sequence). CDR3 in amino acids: CASSYYGQGDQPQHF. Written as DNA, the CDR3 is TGTGCCAGCAGTTATTATGGACAGGGTGACCAGCCCCAGCATTTT.

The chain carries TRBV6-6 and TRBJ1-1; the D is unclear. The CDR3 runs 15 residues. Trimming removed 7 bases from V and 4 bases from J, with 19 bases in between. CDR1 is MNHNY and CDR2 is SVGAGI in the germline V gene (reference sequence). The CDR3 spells CASTLFPVDGTEAFF. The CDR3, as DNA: TGTGCCAGCACCCTCTTCCCAGTGGACGGCACTGAAGCTTTCTTT.

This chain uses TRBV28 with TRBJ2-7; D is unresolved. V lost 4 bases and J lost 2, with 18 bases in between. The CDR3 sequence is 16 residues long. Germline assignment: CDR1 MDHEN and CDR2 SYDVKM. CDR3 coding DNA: TGTGCCAGCAGTTCTCCGAATGAGGCTTCGACCTACGAGCAGTACTTC. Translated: CASSSPNEASTYEQYF. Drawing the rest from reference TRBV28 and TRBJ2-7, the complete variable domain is DVKVTQSSRYLVKRTGEKVFLECVQDMDHENMFWYRQDPGLGLRLIYFSYDVKMKEKGDIPEGYSVSREKKERFSLILESASTNQTSMYLCASSSPNEASTYEQYFGPGTRLTVT.

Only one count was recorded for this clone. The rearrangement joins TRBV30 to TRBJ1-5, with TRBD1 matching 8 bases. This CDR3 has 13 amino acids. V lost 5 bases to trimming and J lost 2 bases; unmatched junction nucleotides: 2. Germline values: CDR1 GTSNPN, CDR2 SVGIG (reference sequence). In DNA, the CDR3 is TGTGCCTGGGCGGACAGGGGCAATCAGCCCCAGCATTTT. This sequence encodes CAWADRGNQPQHF. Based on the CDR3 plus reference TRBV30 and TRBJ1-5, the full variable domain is SQTIHQWPATLVQPVGSPLSLECTVEGTSNPNLYWYRQAAGRGLQLLFYSVGIGQISSEVPQNLSASRPQDRQFILSSKKLLLSDSGFYLCAWADRGNQPQHFGDGTRLSIL.

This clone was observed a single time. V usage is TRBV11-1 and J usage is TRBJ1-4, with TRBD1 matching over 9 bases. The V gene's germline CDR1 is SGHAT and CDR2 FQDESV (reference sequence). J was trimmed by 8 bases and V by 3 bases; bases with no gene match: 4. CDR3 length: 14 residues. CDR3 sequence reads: CASSFDRGSEKLFF. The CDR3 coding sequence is TGTGCCAGCAGCTTCGACAGGGGGAGCGAAAAACTGTTTTTT.

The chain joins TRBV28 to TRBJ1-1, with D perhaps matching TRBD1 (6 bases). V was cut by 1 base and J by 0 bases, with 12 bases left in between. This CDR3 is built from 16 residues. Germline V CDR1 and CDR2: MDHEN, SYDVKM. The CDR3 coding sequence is TGTGCCAGCAGTTTATTACGGGGGCTTATGAACACTGAAGCTTTCTTT. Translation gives CASSLLRGLMNTEAFF.

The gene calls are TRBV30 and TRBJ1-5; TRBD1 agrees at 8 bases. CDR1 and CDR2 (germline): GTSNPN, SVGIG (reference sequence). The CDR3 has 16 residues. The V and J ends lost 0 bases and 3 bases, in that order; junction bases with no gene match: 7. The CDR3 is CAWSVPGGQANQPQHF. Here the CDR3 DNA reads TGTGCCTGGAGTGTACCAGGGGGCCAGGCCAATCAGCCCCAGCATTTT.

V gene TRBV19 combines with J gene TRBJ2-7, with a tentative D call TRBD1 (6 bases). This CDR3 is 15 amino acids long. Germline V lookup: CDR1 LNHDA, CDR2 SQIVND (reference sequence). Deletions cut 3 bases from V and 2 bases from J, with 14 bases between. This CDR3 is CASSMPGQLTYEQYF. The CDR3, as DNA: TGTGCCAGTAGTATGCCGGGACAATTAACCTACGAGCAGTACTTC.

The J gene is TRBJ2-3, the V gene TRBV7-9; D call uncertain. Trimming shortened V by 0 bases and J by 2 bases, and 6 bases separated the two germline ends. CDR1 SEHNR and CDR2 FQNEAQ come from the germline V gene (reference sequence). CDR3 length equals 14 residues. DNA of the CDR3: TGTGCCAGCAGCTTAGCCCCTAACACAGATACGCAGTATTTT. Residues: CASSLAPNTDTQYF. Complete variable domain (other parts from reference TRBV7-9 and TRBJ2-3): DTGVSQNPRHKITKRGQNVTFRCDPISEHNRLYWYRQTLGQGPEFLTYFQNEAQLEKSRLLSDRFSAERPKGSFSTLEIQRTEQGDSAMYLCASSLAPNTDTQYFGPGTRLTVL.

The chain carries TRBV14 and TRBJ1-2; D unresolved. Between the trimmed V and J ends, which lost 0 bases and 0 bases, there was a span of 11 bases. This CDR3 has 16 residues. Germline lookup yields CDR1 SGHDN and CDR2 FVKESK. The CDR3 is CASSQESVRANYGYTF. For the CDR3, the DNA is TGTGCCAGCAGCCAAGAATCGGTTCGGGCTAACTATGGCTACACCTTC.

This CDR3 is CASSILVSSYEQYF. The CDR3 region has the DNA TGTGCCAGTAGTATTCTGGTTAGCTCCTACGAGCAGTACTTC. The V gene is TRBV19, the J gene TRBJ2-7; D unclear. V shed 3 bases and J shed 0 bases, with 9 bases lying between them. There are 14 residues in the CDR3. Per germline, CDR1 LNHDA and CDR2 SQIVND (reference sequence). Looking up the rest from reference TRBV19 and TRBJ2-7 gives the full variable domain: DGGITQSPKYLFRKEGQNVTLSCEQNLNHDAMYWYRQDPGQGLRLIYYSQIVNDFQKGDIAEGYSVSREKKESFPLTVTSAQKNPTAFYLCASSILVSSYEQYFGPGTRLTVT.

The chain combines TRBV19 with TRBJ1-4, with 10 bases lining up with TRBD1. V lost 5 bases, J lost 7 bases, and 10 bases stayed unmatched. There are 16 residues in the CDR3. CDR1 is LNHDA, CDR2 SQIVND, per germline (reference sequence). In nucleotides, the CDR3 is TGTGCCAGTAGTGCGGGACAGGGGATTGGGGTTGAAAAACTGTTTTTT. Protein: CASSAGQGIGVEKLFF.

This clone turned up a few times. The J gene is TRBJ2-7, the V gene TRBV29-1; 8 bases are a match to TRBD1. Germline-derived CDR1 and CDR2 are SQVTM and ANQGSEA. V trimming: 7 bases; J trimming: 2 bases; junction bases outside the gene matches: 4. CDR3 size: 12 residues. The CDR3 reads CSGGDRPYEQYF. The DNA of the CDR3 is TGCAGCGGAGGGGACAGGCCCTACGAGCAGTACTTC.

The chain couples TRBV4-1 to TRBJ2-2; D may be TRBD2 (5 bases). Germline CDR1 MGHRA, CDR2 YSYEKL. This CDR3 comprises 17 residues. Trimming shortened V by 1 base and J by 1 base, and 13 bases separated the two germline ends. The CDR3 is CASSQAPPGKNTGELFF. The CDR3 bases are TGCGCCAGCAGCCAAGCCCCCCCGGGGAAGAACACCGGGGAGCTGTTTTTT.

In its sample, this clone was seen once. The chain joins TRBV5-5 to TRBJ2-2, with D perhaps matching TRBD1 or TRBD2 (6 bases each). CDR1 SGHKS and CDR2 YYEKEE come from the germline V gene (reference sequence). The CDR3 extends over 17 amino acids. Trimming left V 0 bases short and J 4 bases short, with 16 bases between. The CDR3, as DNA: TGTGCCAGCAGCTTGGGGATGGGGGCGCGGGGCACCGGGGAGCTGTTTTTT. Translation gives CASSLGMGARGTGELFF. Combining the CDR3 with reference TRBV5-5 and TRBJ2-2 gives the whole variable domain DAGVTQSPTHLIKTRGQQVTLRCSPISGHKSVSWYQQVLGQGPQFIFQYYEKEERGRGNFPDRFSARQFPNYSSELNVNALLLGDSALYLCASSLGMGARGTGELFFGEGSRLTVL.

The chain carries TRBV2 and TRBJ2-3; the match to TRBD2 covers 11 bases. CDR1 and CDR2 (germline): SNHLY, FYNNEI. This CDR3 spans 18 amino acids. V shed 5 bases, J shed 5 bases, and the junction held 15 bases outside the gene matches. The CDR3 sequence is CASSRGWASGGPGDTQYF. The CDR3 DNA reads TGTGCCAGCAGTAGGGGATGGGCTAGCGGGGGGCCAGGAGATACGCAGTATTTT.